This T cell receptor beta chain comes out of a study of blood T cell repertoires in COVID-19. Whole-study context: Specimens from acute and convalescent COVID-19 originated in the United States, Italy and Spain. The cDNA or gDNA used as material had been derived from T cells, B-cell-depleted T cells, or PBMCs.

CDR1 MNHEY and CDR2 SVGEGT come from the germline V gene. CDR3 size: 13 residues. V gave up 5 bases and J gave up 2 bases, with 10 bases separating them. Authors' processing steps: Amplifying reference gene primers gave estimates of nucleated cell counts. Libraries were prepared by immunoSEQ multiplex PCR; TCRdb keeps only in-frame clonotypes and omits some of them. V, J and clone size derive from that table, while D and trimming were established from the DNA sequence. The data show more than 100,000 clones, with 86% seen just once and about 4.5% held by the top ten. This clonotype was obtained from a middle-aged man with acute or convalescent COVID-19. Sequenced sample: peripheral blood. The chain joins TRBV6-2 or TRBV6-3 to TRBJ2-7, with D tentatively TRBD1 (6 bases). The CDR3: CASSQGLTYEQYF. CDR3 nucleotide sequence: TGTGCCAGCAGTCAGGGGCTGACCTACGAGCAGTACTTC.